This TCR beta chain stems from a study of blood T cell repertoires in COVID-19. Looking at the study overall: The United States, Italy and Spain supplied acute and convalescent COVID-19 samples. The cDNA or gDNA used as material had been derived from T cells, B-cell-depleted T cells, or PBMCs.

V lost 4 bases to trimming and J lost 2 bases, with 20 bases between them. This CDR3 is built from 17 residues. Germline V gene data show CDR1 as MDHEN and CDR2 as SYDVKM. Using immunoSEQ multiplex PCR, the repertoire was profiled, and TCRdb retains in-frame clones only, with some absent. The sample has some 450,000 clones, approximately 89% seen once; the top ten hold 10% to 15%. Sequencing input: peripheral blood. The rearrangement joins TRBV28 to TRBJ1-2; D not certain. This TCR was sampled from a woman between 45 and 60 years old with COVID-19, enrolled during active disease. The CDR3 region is CASSSNLIEKLNYGYTF. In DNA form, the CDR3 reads TGTGCCAGCAGTTCCAACCTAATTGAAAAACTAAACTATGGCTACACCTTC.